The clone carrying this T cell receptor beta chain has ten or more counts. The entry originates in a study of T-cell reconstitution after alpha-beta-depleted transplantation in children. Preparation of the TCRbeta library involved a method that used unique molecular identifiers. Using its own MiXCR run on the PCR reads, TCRdb lists one record per CDR3 protein. The table records some 600,000 distinct CDR3 sequences, roughly 17% of them present only once. This CDR3 contains 13 residues. Germline V gives CDR1 DFQATT, CDR2 SNEGSKA (reference sequence). This sequence originates from a human donor who donated a stem cell graft to a child with acute myeloid leukemia. The sample was PBMCs from the stem cell graft donor, taken from the stem cell graft. This chain connects TRBV20-1 to TRBJ1-1, with D unresolved. The CDR3 region has the DNA TGCAGGGTCGTTCGTCCAGGGAACACTGAAGCTTTCTTT. Protein: CRVVRPGNTEAFF.